Here is one T cell receptor beta chain with its context. In the study's own analysis: Estimation of nucleated cell counts relied on the amplification of reference gene primers. Assay: immunoSEQ multiplex PCR; the TCRdb copy retains only in-frame clones and omits some. The V and J calls and clone size are taken from that table; D and trimming were inferred from the DNA. The sample has around 170,000 clones; about 83% are singletons. This specimen belongs to a study of blood T cell repertoires in COVID-19. The overall study: Whether acute or convalescent, the COVID-19 samples came from the United States, Italy and Spain. Sources were T cells, B-cell-depleted T cells, or PBMCs; the material itself was cDNA or gDNA.

In Cohort 3, a recovered donor had either two negative PCRs, clearance, or symptom resolution. The CDR3 is 15 amino acids. V lost 2 bases, J lost 0 bases, and 11 bases lay in between. From germline, CDR1 is SEHNR and CDR2 FQNEAQ (reference sequence). This chain links TRBV7-9 with TRBJ2-7, with a weak D call TRBD1 (5 bases). The receptor was isolated from a woman aged 25 to 45 who had recovered from COVID-19. Source material: PBMCs or T cells enriched from blood (not recorded which). CDR3 nucleotide sequence: TGTGCCAGCAGCTTACACATCAGGGACTCCTACGAGCAGTACTTC. Residues: CASSLHIRDSYEQYF.